This T cell receptor beta chain was obtained from a study of blood T cell repertoires in COVID-19. About the research overall: Researchers got acute and convalescent COVID-19 samples from the United States, Italy and Spain. Nucleic acid was either cDNA or gDNA, and it came from T cells, B-cell-depleted T cells, or PBMCs.

Germline loops: CDR1 KGHDR, CDR2 SFDVKD. CDR3 length: 12 amino acids. Trimming cost V 4 bases and J 6 bases, with 6 bases left between them. In the authors' workflow: By means of reference gene primer amplification, nucleated cell counts were estimated. Assay used: immunoSEQ multiplex PCR; TCRdb lists only in-frame clones, some missing. The DNA was the basis for D and trimming; V, J and clone size are from that table. Here the sample spans tens of thousands of clones, approximately 86% being singletons. V usage is TRBV24-1 and J usage is TRBJ1-5; D is ambiguous. This clonotype was obtained from a male donor with acute or convalescent COVID-19. Sequences were obtained from peripheral blood. DNA for the CDR3: TGTGCCACCAGTGACTCGGTTCAGCCCCAGCATTTT. Encoded protein: CATSDSVQPQHF.